Reported below is one T cell receptor (beta chain). Via MiXCR, TCRdb re-called the RT-PCR reads, giving one row per CDR3 protein. The sample lists about 700,000 distinct CDR3 sequences, more than 13% occurring once. The V gene's germline CDR1 is DFQATT and CDR2 SNEGSKA (reference sequence). There are 9 residues in the CDR3. Trimming pared 1 base from V and 8 bases from J, leaving 2 bases between. The chain recombines TRBV20-1 with TRBJ1-1; no firm D call. The receptor's source is a female donor in good health, serving as a healthy control. Sequenced sample: memory CD4+ T cells from blood. The CDR3 coding sequence is TGCAGTGCTAGAGGAGAAGCTTTCTTT. It yields the protein CSARGEAFF.